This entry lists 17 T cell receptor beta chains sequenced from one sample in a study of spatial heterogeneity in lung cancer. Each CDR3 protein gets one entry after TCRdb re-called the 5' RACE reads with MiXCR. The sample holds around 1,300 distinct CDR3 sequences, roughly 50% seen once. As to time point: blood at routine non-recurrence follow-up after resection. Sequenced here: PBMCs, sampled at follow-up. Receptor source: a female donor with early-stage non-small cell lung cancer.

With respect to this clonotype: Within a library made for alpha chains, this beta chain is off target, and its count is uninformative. The CDR3 DNA is TGTGCCAGCAGCCCCTATACGAACACCGGGGAGCTGTTTTTT. This translates into CASSPYTNTGELFF. V usage is TRBV7-2 and J usage is TRBJ2-2, with unresolved D. CDR3 length: 14 amino acids. Trimming removed 5 bases at V and 0 bases at J, with 7 bases between. Germline V CDR1 and CDR2: SGHTA, FQGNSA. Together with reference TRBV7-2 and TRBJ2-2, the CDR3 gives the full variable domain: GAGVSQSPSNKVTEKGKDVELRCDPISGHTALYWYRQSLGQGLEFLIYFQGNSAPDKSGLPSDRFSAERTGGSVSTLTIQRTQQEDSAVYLCASSPYTNTGELFFGEGSRLTVL.

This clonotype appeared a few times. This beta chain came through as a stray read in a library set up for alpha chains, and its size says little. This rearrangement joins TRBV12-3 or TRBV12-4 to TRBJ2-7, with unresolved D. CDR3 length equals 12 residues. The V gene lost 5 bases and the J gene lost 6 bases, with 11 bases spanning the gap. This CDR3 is CASSPQRGEQYF. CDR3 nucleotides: TGTGCCAGCAGTCCCCAACGCGGCGAGCAGTACTTC.

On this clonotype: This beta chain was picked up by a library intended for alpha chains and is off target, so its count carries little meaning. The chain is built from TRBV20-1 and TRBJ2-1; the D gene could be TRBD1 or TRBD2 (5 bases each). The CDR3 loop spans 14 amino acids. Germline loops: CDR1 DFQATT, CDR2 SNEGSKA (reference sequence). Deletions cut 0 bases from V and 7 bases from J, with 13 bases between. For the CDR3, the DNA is TGCAGTGCTAGAGACAGGGACGGCAGGAATGAGCAGTTCTTC. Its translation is CSARDRDGRNEQFF.

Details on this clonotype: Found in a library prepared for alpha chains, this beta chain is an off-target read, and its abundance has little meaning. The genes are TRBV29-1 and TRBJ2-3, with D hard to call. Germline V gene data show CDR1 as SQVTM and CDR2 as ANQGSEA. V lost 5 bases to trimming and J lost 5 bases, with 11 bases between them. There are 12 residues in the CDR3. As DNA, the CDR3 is TGCAGCGTTAATACAGTGCTAGATACGCAGTATTTT. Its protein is CSVNTVLDTQYF.

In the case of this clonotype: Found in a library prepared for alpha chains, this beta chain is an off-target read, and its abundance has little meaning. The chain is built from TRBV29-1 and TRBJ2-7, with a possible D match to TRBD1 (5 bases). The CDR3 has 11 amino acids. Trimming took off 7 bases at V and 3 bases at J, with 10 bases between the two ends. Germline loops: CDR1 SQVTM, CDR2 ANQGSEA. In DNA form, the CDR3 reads TGCAGCGCAGCAGGGATCTACGAGCAGTACTTC. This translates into CSAAGIYEQYF.

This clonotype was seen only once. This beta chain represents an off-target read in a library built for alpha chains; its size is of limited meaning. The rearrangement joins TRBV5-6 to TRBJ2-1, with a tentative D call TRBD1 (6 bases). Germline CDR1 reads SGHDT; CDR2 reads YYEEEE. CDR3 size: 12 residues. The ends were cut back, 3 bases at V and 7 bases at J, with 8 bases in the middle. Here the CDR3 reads CASSSGENEQFF. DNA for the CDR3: TGTGCCAGCAGCTCAGGGGAAAATGAGCAGTTCTTC.

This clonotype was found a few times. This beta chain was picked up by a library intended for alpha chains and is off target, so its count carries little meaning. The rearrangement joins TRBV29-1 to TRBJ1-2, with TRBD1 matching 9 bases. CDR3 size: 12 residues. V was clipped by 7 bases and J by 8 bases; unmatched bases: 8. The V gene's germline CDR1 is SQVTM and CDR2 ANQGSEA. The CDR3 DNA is TGCAGCGCACTACAGGGGGCGCGGGGCTACACCTTC. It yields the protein CSALQGARGYTF. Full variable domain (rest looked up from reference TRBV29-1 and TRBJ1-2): SAVISQKPSRDICQRGTSLTIQCQVDSQVTMMFWYRQQPGQSLTLIATANQGSEATYESGFVIDKFPISRPNLTFSTLTVSNMSPEDSSIYLCSALQGARGYTFGSGTRLTVV.

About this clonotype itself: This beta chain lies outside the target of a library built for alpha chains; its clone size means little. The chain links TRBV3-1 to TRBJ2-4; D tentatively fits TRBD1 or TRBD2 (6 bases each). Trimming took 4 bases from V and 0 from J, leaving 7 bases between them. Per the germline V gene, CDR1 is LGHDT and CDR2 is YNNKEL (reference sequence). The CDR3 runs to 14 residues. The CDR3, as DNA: TGTGCCAGCAGCCGGGGGGCAGCCAAAAACATTCAGTACTTC. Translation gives CASSRGAAKNIQYF.

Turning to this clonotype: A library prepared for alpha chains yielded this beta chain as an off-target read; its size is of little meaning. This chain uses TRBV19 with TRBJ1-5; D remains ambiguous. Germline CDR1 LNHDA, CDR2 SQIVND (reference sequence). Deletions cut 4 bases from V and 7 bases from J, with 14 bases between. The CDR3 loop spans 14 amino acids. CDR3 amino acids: CASSTLGKGQPQHF. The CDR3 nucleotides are TGTGCCAGTAGTACCCTCGGCAAGGGACAGCCCCAGCATTTT. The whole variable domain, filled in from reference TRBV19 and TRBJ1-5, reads DGGITQSPKYLFRKEGQNVTLSCEQNLNHDAMYWYRQDPGQGLRLIYYSQIVNDFQKGDIAEGYSVSREKKESFPLTVTSAQKNPTAFYLCASSTLGKGQPQHFGDGTRLSIL.

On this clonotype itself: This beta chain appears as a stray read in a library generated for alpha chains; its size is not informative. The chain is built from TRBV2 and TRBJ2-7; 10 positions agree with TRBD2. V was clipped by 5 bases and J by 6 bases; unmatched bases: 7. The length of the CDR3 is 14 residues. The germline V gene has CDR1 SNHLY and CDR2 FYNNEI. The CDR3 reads CASSPRTSGGEQYF. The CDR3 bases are TGTGCCAGCAGTCCCAGGACTAGCGGCGGCGAGCAGTACTTC. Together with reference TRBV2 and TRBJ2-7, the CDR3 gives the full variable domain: EPEVTQTPSHQVTQMGQEVILRCVPISNHLYFYWYRQILGQKVEFLVSFYNNEISEKSEIFDDQFSVERPDGSNFTLKIRSTKLEDSAMYFCASSPRTSGGEQYFGPGTRLTVT.

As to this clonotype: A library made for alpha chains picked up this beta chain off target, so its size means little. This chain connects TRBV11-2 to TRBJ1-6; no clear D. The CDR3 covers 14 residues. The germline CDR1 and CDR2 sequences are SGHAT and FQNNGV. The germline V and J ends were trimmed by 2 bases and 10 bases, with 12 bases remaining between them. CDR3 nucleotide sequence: TGTGCCAGCAGCTTATCGTCCACCGGCTCACCCCTCCACTTT. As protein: CASSLSSTGSPLHF. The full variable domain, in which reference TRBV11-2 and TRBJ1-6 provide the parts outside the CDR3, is EAGVAQSPRYKIIEKRQSVAFWCNPISGHATLYWYQQILGQGPKLLIQFQNNGVVDDSQLPKDRFSAERLKGVDSTLKIQPAKLEDSAVYLCASSLSSTGSPLHFGNGTRLTVT.

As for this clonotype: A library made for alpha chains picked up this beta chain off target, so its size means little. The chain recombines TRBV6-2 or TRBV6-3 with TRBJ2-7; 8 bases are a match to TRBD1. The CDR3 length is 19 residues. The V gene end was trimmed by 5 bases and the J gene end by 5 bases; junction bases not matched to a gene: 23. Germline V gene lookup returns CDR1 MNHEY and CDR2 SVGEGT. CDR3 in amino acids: CASSDTGHGQGQVRHEQYF. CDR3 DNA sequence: TGTGCCAGCAGTGATACTGGGCACGGACAGGGACAGGTTCGCCACGAGCAGTACTTC.

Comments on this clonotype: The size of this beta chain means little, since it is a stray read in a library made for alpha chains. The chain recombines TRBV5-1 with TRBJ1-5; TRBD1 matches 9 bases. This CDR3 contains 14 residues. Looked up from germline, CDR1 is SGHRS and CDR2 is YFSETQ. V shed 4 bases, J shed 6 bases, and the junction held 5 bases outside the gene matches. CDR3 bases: TGCGCCAGCAGCCAACAGGGGGCGGGTCAGCCCCAGCATTTT. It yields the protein CASSQQGAGQPQHF.

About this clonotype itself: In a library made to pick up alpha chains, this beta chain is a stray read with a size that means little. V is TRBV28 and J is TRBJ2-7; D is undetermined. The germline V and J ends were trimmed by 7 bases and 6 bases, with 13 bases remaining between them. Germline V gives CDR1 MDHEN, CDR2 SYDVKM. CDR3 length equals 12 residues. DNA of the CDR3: TGTGCCAGCAAGCAGGCGTTCTCCGAGCAGTACTTC. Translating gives CASKQAFSEQYF.

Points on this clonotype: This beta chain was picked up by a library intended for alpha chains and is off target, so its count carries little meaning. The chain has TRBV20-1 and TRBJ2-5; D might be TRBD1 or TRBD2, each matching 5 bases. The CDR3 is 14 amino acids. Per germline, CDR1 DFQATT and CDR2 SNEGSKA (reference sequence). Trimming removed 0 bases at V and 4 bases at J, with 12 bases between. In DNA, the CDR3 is TGCAGTGCTAGAGAGGGGCAGAGGGGAGAGACCCAGTACTTC. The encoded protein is CSAREGQRGETQYF.

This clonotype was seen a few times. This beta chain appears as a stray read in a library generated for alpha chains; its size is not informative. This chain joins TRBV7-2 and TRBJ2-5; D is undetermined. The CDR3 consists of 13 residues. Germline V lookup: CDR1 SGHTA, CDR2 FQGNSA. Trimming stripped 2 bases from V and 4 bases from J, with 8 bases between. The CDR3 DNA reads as TGTGCCAGCAGCTTACTAGATCGAGAGACCCAGTACTTC. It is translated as CASSLLDRETQYF.

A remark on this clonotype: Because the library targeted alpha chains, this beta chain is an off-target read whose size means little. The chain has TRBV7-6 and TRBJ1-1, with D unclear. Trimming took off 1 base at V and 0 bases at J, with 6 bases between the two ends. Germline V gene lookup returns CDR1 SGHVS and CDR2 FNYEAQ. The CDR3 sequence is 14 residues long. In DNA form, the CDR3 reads TGTGCCAGCAGCTTAGACTACTTGAACACTGAAGCTTTCTTT. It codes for CASSLDYLNTEAFF.